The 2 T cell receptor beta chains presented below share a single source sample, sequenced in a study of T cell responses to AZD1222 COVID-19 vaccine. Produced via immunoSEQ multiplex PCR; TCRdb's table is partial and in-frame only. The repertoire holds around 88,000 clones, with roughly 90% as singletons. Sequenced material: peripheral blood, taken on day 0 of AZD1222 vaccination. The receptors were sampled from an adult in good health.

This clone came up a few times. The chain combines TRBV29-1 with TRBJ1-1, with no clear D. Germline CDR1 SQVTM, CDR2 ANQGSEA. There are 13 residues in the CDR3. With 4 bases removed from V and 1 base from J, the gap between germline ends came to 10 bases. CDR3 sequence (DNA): TGCAGCGTTGTGAATGGACGGAACACTGAAGCTTTCTTT. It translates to CSVVNGRNTEAFF.

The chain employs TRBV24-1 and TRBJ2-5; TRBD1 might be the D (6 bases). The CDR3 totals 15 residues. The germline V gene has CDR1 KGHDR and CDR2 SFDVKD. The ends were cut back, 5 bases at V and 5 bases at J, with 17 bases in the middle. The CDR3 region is CATSAPRGPGETQYF. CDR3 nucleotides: TGTGCCACCAGTGCCCCCAGGGGTCCCGGCGAGACCCAGTACTTC.